Shown below are 31 T cell receptor beta chains from a single sample sequenced in a study of neurological immune-mediated disorders. TCRdb ran MiXCR on the 5' RACE reads and lists one entry per CDR3 protein. The table has about 70,000 distinct CDR3 sequences, around 4.8% seen once. Material for sequencing was PBMCs. The receptors here all came from a woman aged 70-85 years with multiple sclerosis.

This clonotype has a count of ten or more. This chain uses TRBV27 with TRBJ1-1; possible D gene TRBD1, 5 bases. Looked up from germline, CDR1 is MNHEY and CDR2 is SMNVEV (reference sequence). There are 13 residues in the CDR3. V was trimmed by 6 bases and J by 9 bases, leaving 17 bases between them. The CDR3 DNA reads as TGTGCCAGCAGCGATACAGACCGGGGGAAAGCTTTCTTT. Its protein is CASSDTDRGKAFF.

The table lists this clonotype with many counts. The chain carries TRBV6-6 and TRBJ2-1; 8 bases line up with TRBD2. The CDR3 extends over 13 amino acids. J was trimmed by 6 bases and V by 7 bases; bases with no gene match: 5. Germline values: CDR1 MNHNY, CDR2 SVGAGI (reference sequence). The CDR3 is CASNPGTSNEQFF. The CDR3 DNA follows: TGTGCCAGCAACCCCGGGACTAGCAATGAGCAGTTCTTC.

V usage is TRBV7-2 and J usage is TRBJ2-1; D gene unclear. Per germline, CDR1 SGHTA and CDR2 FQGNSA. Trimming removed 1 base at V and 5 bases at J, with 9 bases between. This CDR3 region has 14 residues. CDR3 loop: CASSLVMANNEQFF. The CDR3 DNA is TGTGCCAGCAGCTTAGTTATGGCAAACAATGAGCAGTTCTTC.

This clonotype was counted ten times or more. The gene calls are TRBV6-5 and TRBJ2-1; either TRBD1 or TRBD2 may fit D (5 bases each). Germline assignment: CDR1 MNHEY and CDR2 SVGAGI. The CDR3 length is 17 residues. With 2 bases removed from V and 2 bases from J, the gap between germline ends came to 16 bases. DNA of the CDR3: TGTGCCAGCAGTTACCCCAGGGAGACTGACCCCTACAATGAGCAGTTCTTC. As protein: CASSYPRETDPYNEQFF.

The rearrangement uses TRBV6-5 and TRBJ2-7, with 7 bases lining up with TRBD2. Germline V gene lookup returns CDR1 MNHEY and CDR2 SVGAGI. The CDR3 covers 15 residues. V was clipped by 8 bases and J by 2 bases; unmatched bases: 12. The CDR3 bases are TGTGCCAGCCGCGAGGGTAGCGGGTTTGCCTACGAGCAGTACTTC. This encodes CASREGSGFAYEQYF.

This clonotype came up many times. The chain combines TRBV7-8 with TRBJ2-1; possible D gene TRBD2, 5 bases. CDR3 length: 14 residues. Germline-derived CDR1 and CDR2 are SGHVS and FQNEAQ. V lost 2 bases, J lost 7 bases, and 12 bases lay in between. CDR3 region: CASSLTSLGNEQFF. The DNA for the CDR3 is TGTGCCAGCAGCTTAACTAGTTTAGGGAATGAGCAGTTCTTC.

This clonotype was seen more than once but under ten times. The J gene is TRBJ1-2, the V gene TRBV20-1; possibly TRBD1 for D (5 bases). Trimming removed 1 base at V and 4 bases at J, with 10 bases between. CDR1 is DFQATT and CDR2 is SNEGSKA in the germline V gene (reference sequence). CDR3 length: 13 amino acids. The CDR3 DNA reads as TGCAGTGCTAGAGGGGGGGACTTCTATGGCTACACCTTC. The encoded protein is CSARGGDFYGYTF.

The chain recombines TRBV7-9 with TRBJ2-7; no firm D call. Germline V gene data show CDR1 as SEHNR and CDR2 as FQNEAQ (reference sequence). This CDR3 is 15 amino acids long. Trimming left V 2 bases short and J 3 bases short, with 14 bases between. CDR3 in amino acids: CASSLSDYRDYEQYF. As DNA, the CDR3 is TGTGCCAGCAGCTTATCGGATTATAGAGACTACGAGCAGTACTTC.

Only a few counts were recorded for this clonotype. The chain uses TRBV5-5 and TRBJ1-5; D call uncertain. This CDR3 has 15 residues. In germline, CDR1 is SGHKS, CDR2 YYEKEE (reference sequence). V dropped 4 bases and J dropped 0 bases, with 11 bases sitting between them. This CDR3 reads CASSPAMNSNQPQHF. The CDR3 nucleotides read TGTGCCAGCAGCCCTGCCATGAATAGCAATCAGCCCCAGCATTTT.

As concerns this clonotype: A single base separates this from a much larger clone, so it may be a read error. The chain combines TRBV7-9 with TRBJ2-2, with 11 nucleotides matching TRBD1. Germline V CDR1 and CDR2: SEHNR, FQNEAQ (reference sequence). This CDR3 spans 13 amino acids. CDR3 nucleotides: TGTGTCAGCCGGGGACAGGGGGCCGGGGAGCTGTTTTTT. Translation: CVSRGQGAGELFF.

This clonotype was seen ten or more times. The chain couples TRBV12-3 or TRBV12-4 to TRBJ2-7, with TRBD2 as a possible D gene (6 bases). V lost 1 base, J lost 2 bases, and 12 bases lay in between. The CDR3 has 15 amino acids. The CDR3 region has the DNA TGTGCCAGCAGTTTAGAGGGCGGAGGGACCTACGAGCAGTACTTC. This encodes CASSLEGGGTYEQYF.

CDR3 DNA: TGTGCCAGTAAGAGGACAGGGCTTTTTGACGAGACCCAGTACTTC. Residues: CASKRTGLFDETQYF. This sequence joins TRBV6-6 and TRBJ2-5; 8 nucleotides line up with TRBD1. Germline V lookup: CDR1 MNHNY, CDR2 SVGAGI (reference sequence). V shed 9 bases and J 5 bases; nucleotides not matched to a gene: 14. The CDR3 runs to 15 residues.

This clonotype was detected ten times or more. The chain recombines TRBV18 with TRBJ1-5, with 7 positions matching TRBD1. This CDR3 spans 14 amino acids. Germline V gene lookup returns CDR1 KGHSH and CDR2 LQKENI. J gave up 4 bases and V 6 bases, and 6 bases lay outside the gene matches. The CDR3 is CASSHEQGNQPQHF. As DNA, the CDR3 is TGTGCCAGCTCGCATGAACAGGGGAATCAGCCCCAGCATTTT.

Ten or more counts support this clonotype. V gene TRBV7-2 combines with J gene TRBJ2-5; tentatively, D is TRBD2 (6 bases). This CDR3 has 17 residues. CDR1 SGHTA and CDR2 FQGNSA come from the germline V gene. V was shortened by 5 bases and J by 7 bases, with 26 bases between the two germline ends. CDR3: CASSAPTPLALEGTQYF. The CDR3 DNA reads as TGTGCCAGCAGCGCCCCAACACCCCTAGCGTTAGAGGGGACCCAGTACTTC. Filled out from reference TRBV7-2 and TRBJ2-5, the complete variable domain reads GAGVSQSPSNKVTEKGKDVELRCDPISGHTALYWYRQSLGQGLEFLIYFQGNSAPDKSGLPSDRFSAERTGGSVSTLTIQRTQQEDSAVYLCASSAPTPLALEGTQYFGPGTRLLVL.

In this sample, this clonotype turned up many times. The V gene is TRBV20-1, the J gene TRBJ1-1, with 8 bases lining up with TRBD1. After removal of 6 bases from V and 1 base from J, the junction contained 7 bases not matched to a gene. Germline V gene sequence: CDR1 DFQATT, CDR2 SNEGSKA (reference sequence). CDR3 size: 14 residues. CDR3 nucleotides: TGCAGTGCCAGACGTGGGACAGGGAACACTGAAGCTTTCTTT. Translated, it gives CSARRGTGNTEAFF.

The chain carries TRBV7-6 and TRBJ1-5; tentatively, D is TRBD1 (5 bases). With 2 bases removed from V and 0 bases from J, the gap between germline ends came to 14 bases. The CDR3 length is 17 residues. Germline lookup yields CDR1 SGHVS and CDR2 FNYEAQ. This chain's CDR3 is CASSLSPPGRSNQPQHF. The CDR3 DNA sequence: TGTGCCAGCAGCTTATCTCCCCCGGGGCGTAGCAATCAGCCCCAGCATTTT.

The V call is TRBV18, the J call TRBJ2-1; 7 bases are a match to TRBD2. V trimming: 3 bases; J trimming: 9 bases; junction bases outside the gene matches: 14. The CDR3 runs to 16 residues. Germline CDR1 and CDR2: KGHSH and LQKENI. As DNA, the CDR3 is TGTGCCAGCTCACCCGGGGGGAGTCGAGGCGCTCGTGAGCAGTTCTTC. Translated, it gives CASSPGGSRGAREQFF.

Many counts were recorded for this clonotype. CDR3 region: CSGDRAGGTEAFF. For the CDR3, the DNA is TGCAGCGGGGACAGGGCGGGAGGCACTGAAGCTTTCTTT. The genes are TRBV29-1 and TRBJ1-1; 9 bases agree with TRBD1. The CDR3 is 13 amino acids. V dropped 7 bases and J dropped 4; count of bases not matched to a gene: 7. CDR1 SQVTM and CDR2 ANQGSEA come from the germline V gene.

Many counts were recorded for this clonotype. The chain couples TRBV12-3 or TRBV12-4 to TRBJ2-7; TRBD2 agrees at 10 bases. Unmatched junction bases numbered 7, after V lost 1 base and J lost 7 bases. The CDR3 contains 15 residues. The CDR3 sequence is CASSLGLAGAQEQYF. In DNA, the CDR3 is TGTGCCAGCAGTTTAGGTCTAGCGGGAGCTCAAGAGCAGTACTTC.

This clonotype showed up many times. The V gene is TRBV7-2, the J gene TRBJ2-1, with 15 bases fitting TRBD2. V shed 4 bases and J 7 bases; nucleotides not matched to a gene: 5. The CDR3 sequence is 16 residues long. CDR1 SGHTA and CDR2 FQGNSA come from the germline V gene. CDR3 nucleotides: TGTGCCAGCAGCTCAGCCGGGACTAGCGGGAGGAATGAGCAGTTCTTC. Translation gives CASSSAGTSGRNEQFF.

This clonotype was recorded at least ten times. V usage is TRBV5-1 and J usage is TRBJ2-1; TRBD2 matches at 7 bases. The CDR3 is 14 amino acids. The trim removed 7 bases at V and 4 bases at J, leaving 8 bases unmatched. Looked up from germline, CDR1 is SGHRS and CDR2 is YFSETQ. The CDR3 coding sequence is TGCGCCAGCGCCATCTCAGCGGGGTACAATGAGCAGTTCTTC. Translated: CASAISAGYNEQFF.

This clonotype was recorded at least ten times. The V and J genes are TRBV7-2 and TRBJ1-2; D might be TRBD1 (5 bases). V was clipped by 5 bases and J by 4 bases, with 14 bases between them. This CDR3 spans 14 amino acids. Germline V gene sequence: CDR1 SGHTA, CDR2 FQGNSA. The CDR3, as DNA: TGTGCCAGCAGCGTCGACAGCGGTTCCTATGGCTACACCTTC. Translating it yields CASSVDSGSYGYTF.

The V gene is TRBV20-1, the J gene TRBJ2-1; D is uncertain. V dropped 6 bases and J dropped 0 bases, with 15 bases sitting between them. CDR3 size: 15 residues. Germline-derived CDR1 and CDR2 are DFQATT and SNEGSKA (reference sequence). CDR3 DNA sequence: TGCAGTGCCCCGAATTCGCCAAGCTCCTACAATGAGCAGTTCTTC. Translating it yields CSAPNSPSSYNEQFF.

With respect to this clonotype: This may come from a read error, since a much larger clone is one base off. The chain employs TRBV5-8 and TRBJ2-3, with 10 bases fitting TRBD2. Germline assignment: CDR1 SGHTS and CDR2 YDEGEE. The CDR3 is 15 residues long. With 5 bases clipped from V and 4 bases from J, the junction kept 7 bases outside the gene matches. The CDR3 nucleotides are TGTGCCAGCAGGGCTAGCGGGAGAATAGCAGATACGCAGTATTTT. It yields the protein CASRASGRIADTQYF.

In its sample, this clonotype was seen many times. This chain uses TRBV14 with TRBJ1-1, with D uncertain. CDR3 length: 14 residues. In germline, CDR1 is SGHDN, CDR2 FVKESK. V gave up 4 bases and J gave up 1 base, with 10 bases separating them. CDR3 in amino acids: CASSPGRANTEAFF. As DNA, the CDR3 is TGTGCCAGCAGCCCCGGACGGGCGAACACTGAAGCTTTCTTT.

The chain is built from TRBV5-1 and TRBJ2-7; a possible D gene is TRBD1 (6 bases). V gave up 4 bases and J gave up 6 bases, with 14 bases separating them. This CDR3 contains 13 residues. Germline CDR1 reads SGHRS; CDR2 reads YFSETQ. The CDR3 is CASSLTGNGEQYF. DNA for the CDR3: TGCGCCAGCAGCCTTACAGGGAATGGCGAGCAGTACTTC. Looking up the rest from reference TRBV5-1 and TRBJ2-7 gives the full variable domain: KAGVTQTPRYLIKTRGQQVTLSCSPISGHRSVSWYQQTPGQGLQFLFEYFSETQRNKGNFPGRFSGRQFSNSRSEMNVSTLELGDSALYLCASSLTGNGEQYFGPGTRLTVT.

This clonotype was counted at least ten times. The V call is TRBV6-5, the J call TRBJ2-7, with D possibly being TRBD1 (6 bases). The CDR3 contains 15 residues. With 3 bases removed from V and 6 bases from J, the gap between germline ends came to 18 bases. Germline V lookup: CDR1 MNHEY, CDR2 SVGAGI. CDR3 in DNA: TGTGCCAGCAGTTATGTTCAGGGGCCCCGGGGCGAGCAGTACTTC. It specifies CASSYVQGPRGEQYF.

This clonotype was counted at least ten times. This chain uses TRBV7-8 with TRBJ1-1; TRBD1 might be the D (5 bases). The CDR3 is 15 residues long. CDR1 and CDR2 from the germline V gene are SGHVS and FQNEAQ. Deletions cut 1 base from V and 2 bases from J, with 11 bases between. Here the CDR3 DNA reads TGTGCCAGCAGCTTAGTTCCGGGGCTAAACACTGAAGCTTTCTTT. It is translated as CASSLVPGLNTEAFF. The full variable domain, completed using reference TRBV7-8 and TRBJ1-1, is GAGVSQSPRYKVAKRGQDVALRCDPISGHVSLFWYQQALGQGPEFLTYFQNEAQLDKSGLPSDRFFAERPEGSVSTLKIQRTQQEDSAVYLCASSLVPGLNTEAFFGQGTRLTVV.

This clonotype was observed at least ten times. The gene calls are TRBV20-1 and TRBJ2-1; possibly TRBD1 for D (5 bases). V lost 4 bases, J lost 9 bases, and 16 bases lay in between. CDR1 is DFQATT and CDR2 is SNEGSKA in the germline V gene (reference sequence). The CDR3 has 13 residues. In DNA, the CDR3 is TGCAGTGCTAAGGTCTCAGGGATGGGTGAGCAGTTCTTC. Its translation: CSAKVSGMGEQFF.

The sample holds many counts of this clonotype. Written as DNA, the CDR3 is TGTGCCAGCACCCTAGAGGGGGGGCAAGAGACCCAGTACTTC. Translated, it gives CASTLEGGQETQYF. V and J are TRBV7-2 and TRBJ2-5; weak D call: TRBD2 (7 bases). CDR3 length: 14 residues. V was clipped by 7 bases and J by 2 bases, with 14 bases between them. CDR1 SGHTA and CDR2 FQGNSA come from the germline V gene. The full variable domain, rest sourced from reference TRBV7-2 and TRBJ2-5, is GAGVSQSPSNKVTEKGKDVELRCDPISGHTALYWYRQSLGQGLEFLIYFQGNSAPDKSGLPSDRFSAERTGGSVSTLTIQRTQQEDSAVYLCASTLEGGQETQYFGPGTRLLVL.

This clonotype came up many times. The chain is built from TRBV29-1 and TRBJ2-1; a possible D gene is TRBD1 (6 bases). The V gene lost 0 bases and the J gene lost 5 bases, with 8 bases spanning the gap. CDR1 and CDR2 (germline): SQVTM, ANQGSEA. The CDR3 sequence is 13 residues long. CDR3 region: CSVEDGDNNEQFF. The CDR3, as DNA: TGCAGCGTTGAAGACGGGGACAACAATGAGCAGTTCTTC.